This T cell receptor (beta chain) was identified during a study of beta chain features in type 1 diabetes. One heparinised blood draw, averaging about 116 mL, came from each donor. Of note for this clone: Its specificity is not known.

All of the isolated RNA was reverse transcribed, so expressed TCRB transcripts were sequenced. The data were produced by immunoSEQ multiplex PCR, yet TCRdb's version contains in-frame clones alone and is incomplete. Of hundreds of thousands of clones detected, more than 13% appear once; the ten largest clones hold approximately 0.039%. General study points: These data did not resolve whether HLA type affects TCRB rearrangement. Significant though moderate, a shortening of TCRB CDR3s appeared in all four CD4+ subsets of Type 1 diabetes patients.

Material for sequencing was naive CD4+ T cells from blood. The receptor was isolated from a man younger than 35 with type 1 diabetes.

Here the CDR3 DNA reads TGTGCCAGCTCACCCTTACAGGGGACGGACACTGAAGCTTTCTTT. Encoded protein: CASSPLQGTDTEAFF. J is TRBJ1-1 and V is TRBV18; 7 bases line up with TRBD1. V lost 3 bases to trimming and J lost 3 bases; unmatched junction nucleotides: 7. Germline CDR1 is KGHSH and CDR2 is LQKENI. CDR3 length equals 15 residues.